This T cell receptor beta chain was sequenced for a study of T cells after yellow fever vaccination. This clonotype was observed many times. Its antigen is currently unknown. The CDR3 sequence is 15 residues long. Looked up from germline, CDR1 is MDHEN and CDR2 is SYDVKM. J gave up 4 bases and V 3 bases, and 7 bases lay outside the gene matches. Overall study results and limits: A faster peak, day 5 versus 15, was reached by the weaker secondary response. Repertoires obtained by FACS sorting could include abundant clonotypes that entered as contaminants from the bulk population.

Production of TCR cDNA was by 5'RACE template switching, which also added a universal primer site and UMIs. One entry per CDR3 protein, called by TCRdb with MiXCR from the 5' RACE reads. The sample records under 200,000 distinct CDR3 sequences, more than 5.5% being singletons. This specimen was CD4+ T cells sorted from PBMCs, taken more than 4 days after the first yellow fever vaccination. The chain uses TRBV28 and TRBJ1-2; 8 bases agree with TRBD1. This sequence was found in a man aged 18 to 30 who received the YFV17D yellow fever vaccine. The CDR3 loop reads CASSFITGGSYGYTF. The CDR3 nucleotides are TGTGCCAGCAGTTTTATAACAGGGGGTTCCTATGGCTACACCTTC.